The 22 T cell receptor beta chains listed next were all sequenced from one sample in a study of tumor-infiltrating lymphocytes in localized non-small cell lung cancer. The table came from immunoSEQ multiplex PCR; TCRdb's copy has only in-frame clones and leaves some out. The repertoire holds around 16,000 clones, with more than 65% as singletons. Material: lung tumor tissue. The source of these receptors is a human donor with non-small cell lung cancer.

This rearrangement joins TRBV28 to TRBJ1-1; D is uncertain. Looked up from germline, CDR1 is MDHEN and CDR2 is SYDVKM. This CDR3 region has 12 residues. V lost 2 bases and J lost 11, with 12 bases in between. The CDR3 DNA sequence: TGTGCCAGCAGTTTAGTGGCGCAGTTGGCTTTCTTT. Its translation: CASSLVAQLAFF.

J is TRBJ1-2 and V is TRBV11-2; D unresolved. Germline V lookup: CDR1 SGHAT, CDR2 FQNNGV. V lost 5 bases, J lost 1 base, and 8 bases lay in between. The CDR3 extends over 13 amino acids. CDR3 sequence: CASSDTDNYGYTF. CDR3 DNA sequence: TGTGCCAGCAGCGATACAGATAACTATGGCTACACCTTC.

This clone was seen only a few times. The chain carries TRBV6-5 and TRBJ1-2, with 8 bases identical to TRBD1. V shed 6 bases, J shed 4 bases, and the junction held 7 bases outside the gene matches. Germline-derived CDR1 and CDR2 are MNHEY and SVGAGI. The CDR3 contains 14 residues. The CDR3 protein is CASSRNGQGYGYTF. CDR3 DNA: TGTGCCAGCAGCCGTAACGGACAGGGCTATGGCTACACCTTC.

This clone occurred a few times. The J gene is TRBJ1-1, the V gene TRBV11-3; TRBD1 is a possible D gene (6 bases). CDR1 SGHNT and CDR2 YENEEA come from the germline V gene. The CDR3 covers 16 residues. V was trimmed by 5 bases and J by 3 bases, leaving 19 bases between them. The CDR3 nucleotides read TGTGCCAGCAGCCAAACAGGGTTGGTAGGGGACACTGAAGCTTTCTTT. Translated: CASSQTGLVGDTEAFF.

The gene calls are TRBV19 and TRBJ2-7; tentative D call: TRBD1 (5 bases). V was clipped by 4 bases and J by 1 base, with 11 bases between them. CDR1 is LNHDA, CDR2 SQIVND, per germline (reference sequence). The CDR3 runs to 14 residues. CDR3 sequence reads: CASSNPRVSYEQYF. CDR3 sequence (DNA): TGTGCCAGTAGTAACCCCAGGGTTTCCTACGAGCAGTACTTC.

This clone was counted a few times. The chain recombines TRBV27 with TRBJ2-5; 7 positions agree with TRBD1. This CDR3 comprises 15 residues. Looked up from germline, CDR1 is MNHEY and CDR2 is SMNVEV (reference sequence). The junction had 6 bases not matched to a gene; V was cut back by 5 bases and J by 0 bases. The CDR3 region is CASSTGVAYQETQYF. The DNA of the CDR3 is TGTGCCAGCAGTACAGGGGTGGCCTACCAAGAGACCCAGTACTTC.

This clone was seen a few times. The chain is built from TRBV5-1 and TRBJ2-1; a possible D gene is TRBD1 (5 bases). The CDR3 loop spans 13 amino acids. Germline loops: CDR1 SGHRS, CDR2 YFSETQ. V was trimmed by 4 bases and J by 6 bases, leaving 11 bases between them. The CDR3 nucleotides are TGCGCCAGCAGCGTGGACAACAGCAATGAGCAGTTCTTC. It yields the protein CASSVDNSNEQFF.

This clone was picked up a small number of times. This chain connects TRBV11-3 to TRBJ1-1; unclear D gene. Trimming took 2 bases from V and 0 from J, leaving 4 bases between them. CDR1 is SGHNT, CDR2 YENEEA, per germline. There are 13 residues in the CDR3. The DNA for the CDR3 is TGTGCCAGCAGCTTAAGGATGAACACTGAAGCTTTCTTT. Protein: CASSLRMNTEAFF.

The CDR3 DNA reads TGTGCCAGCAGCGACAGGGACAGGGGCGGAAACACCATATATTTT. Encoded protein: CASSDRDRGGNTIYF. This chain connects TRBV7-9 to TRBJ1-3; 10 bases are shared with TRBD1. The CDR3 contains 15 residues. Per germline, CDR1 SEHNR and CDR2 FQNEAQ (reference sequence). V lost 5 bases to trimming and J lost 4 bases; unmatched junction nucleotides: 5.

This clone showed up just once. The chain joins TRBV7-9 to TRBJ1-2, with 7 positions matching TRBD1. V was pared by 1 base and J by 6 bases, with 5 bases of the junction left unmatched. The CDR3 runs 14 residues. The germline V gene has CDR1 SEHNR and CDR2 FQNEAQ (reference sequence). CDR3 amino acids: CASSLVDRADGYTF. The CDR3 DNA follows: TGTGCCAGCAGCTTAGTCGACAGGGCCGATGGCTACACCTTC.

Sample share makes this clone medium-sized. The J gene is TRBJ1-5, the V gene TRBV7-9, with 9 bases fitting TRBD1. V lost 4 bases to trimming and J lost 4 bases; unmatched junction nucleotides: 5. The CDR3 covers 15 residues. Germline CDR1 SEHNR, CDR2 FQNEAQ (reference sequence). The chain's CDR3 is CASSSGQGRNQPQHF. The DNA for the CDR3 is TGTGCCAGCAGCTCGGGACAGGGTAGGAATCAGCCCCAGCATTTT.

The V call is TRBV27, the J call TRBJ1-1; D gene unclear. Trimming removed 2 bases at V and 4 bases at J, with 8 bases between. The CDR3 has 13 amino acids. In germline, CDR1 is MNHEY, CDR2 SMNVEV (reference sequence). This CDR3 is CASSLDRSTEAFF. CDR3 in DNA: TGTGCCAGCAGTTTAGATAGGAGCACTGAAGCTTTCTTT.

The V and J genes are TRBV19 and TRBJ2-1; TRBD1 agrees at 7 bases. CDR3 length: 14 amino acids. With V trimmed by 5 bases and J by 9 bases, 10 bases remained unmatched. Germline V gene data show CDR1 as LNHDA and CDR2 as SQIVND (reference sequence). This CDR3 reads CASSSTTGMGEQFF. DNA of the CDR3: TGTGCCAGTAGTTCAACGACAGGGATGGGTGAGCAGTTCTTC.

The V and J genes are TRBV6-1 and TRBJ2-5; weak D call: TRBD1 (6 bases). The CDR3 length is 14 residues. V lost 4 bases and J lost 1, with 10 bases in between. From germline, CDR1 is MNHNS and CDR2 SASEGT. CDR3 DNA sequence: TGTGCCAGCAGTGTACGGACAGTCCAAGAGACCCAGTACTTC. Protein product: CASSVRTVQETQYF.

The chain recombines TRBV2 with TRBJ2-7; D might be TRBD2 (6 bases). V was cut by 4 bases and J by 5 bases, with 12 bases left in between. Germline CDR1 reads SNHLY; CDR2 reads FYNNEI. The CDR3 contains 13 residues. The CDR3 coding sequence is TGTGCCAGCAGTGGCGGGACTGTAAACGAGCAGTACTTC. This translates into CASSGGTVNEQYF.

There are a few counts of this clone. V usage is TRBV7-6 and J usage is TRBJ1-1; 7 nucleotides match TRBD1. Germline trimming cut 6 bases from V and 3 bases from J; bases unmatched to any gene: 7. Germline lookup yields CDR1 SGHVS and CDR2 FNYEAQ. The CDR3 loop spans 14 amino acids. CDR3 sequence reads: CASRQGLEDTEAFF. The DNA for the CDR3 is TGTGCCAGCAGACAGGGGTTAGAGGACACTGAAGCTTTCTTT.

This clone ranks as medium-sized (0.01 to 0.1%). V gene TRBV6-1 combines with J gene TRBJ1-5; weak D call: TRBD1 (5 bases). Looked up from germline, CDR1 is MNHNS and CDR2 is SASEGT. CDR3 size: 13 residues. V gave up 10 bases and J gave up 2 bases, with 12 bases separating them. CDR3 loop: CAIGHPGNQPQHF. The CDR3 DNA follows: TGTGCCATCGGACACCCTGGCAATCAGCCCCAGCATTTT.

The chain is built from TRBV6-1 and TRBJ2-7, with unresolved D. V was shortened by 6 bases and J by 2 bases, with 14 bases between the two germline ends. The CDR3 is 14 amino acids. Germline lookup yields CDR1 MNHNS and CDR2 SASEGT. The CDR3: CASRNPQVPYEQYF. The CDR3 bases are TGTGCCAGCAGGAACCCCCAGGTTCCCTACGAGCAGTACTTC.

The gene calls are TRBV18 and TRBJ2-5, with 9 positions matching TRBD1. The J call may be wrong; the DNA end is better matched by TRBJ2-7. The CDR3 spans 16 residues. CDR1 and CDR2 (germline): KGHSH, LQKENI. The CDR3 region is CASSPSGTGNGAEQYF. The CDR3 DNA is TGTGCCAGCTCACCGTCCGGGACAGGGAACGGGGCCGAGCAGTACTTC.

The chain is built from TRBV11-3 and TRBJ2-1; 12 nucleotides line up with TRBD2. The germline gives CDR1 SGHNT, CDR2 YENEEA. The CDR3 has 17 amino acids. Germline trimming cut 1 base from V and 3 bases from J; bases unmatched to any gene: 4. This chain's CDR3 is CASSLGSTSGSYNEQFF. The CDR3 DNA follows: TGTGCCAGCAGCTTAGGCTCGACTAGCGGGAGCTACAATGAGCAGTTCTTC.

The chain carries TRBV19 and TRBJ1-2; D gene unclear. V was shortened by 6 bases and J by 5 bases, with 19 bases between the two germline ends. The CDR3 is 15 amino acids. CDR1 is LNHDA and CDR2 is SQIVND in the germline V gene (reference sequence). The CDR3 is CASRITGGRAYGYTF. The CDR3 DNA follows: TGTGCCAGTAGGATAACCGGCGGACGGGCATATGGCTACACCTTC. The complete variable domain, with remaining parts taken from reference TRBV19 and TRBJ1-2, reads DGGITQSPKYLFRKEGQNVTLSCEQNLNHDAMYWYRQDPGQGLRLIYYSQIVNDFQKGDIAEGYSVSREKKESFPLTVTSAQKNPTAFYLCASRITGGRAYGYTFGSGTRLTVV.

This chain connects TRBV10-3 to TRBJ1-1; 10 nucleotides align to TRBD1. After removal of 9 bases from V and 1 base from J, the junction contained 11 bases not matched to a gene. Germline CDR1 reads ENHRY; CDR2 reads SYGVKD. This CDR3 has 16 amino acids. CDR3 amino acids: CAIRTTGGARNTEAFF. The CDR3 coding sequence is TGTGCCATTCGGACGACAGGGGGCGCGAGGAACACTGAAGCTTTCTTT.